A selection of T cell receptor beta chains follows, all from one sample in a study of regulatory T cells in long-lasting Graves disease. TCRdb analysed the multiplex PCR reads with MiXCR anew, one entry per CDR3 protein. The profile shows roughly 250,000 distinct CDR3 sequences, roughly 18% of them singletons. These data also formed part of another study, on T cells in Graves' hyperthyroidism and ophthalmopathy.

The material sequenced was peripheral blood mononuclear cells (PBMCs), taken at new diagnosis, from a patient treated with antithyroid drugs. The origin of the receptors is a woman in her twenties or thirties with Graves disease. Each CDR3 is given with its conserved first and last residue. The D gene is left open where the match is weak. Size values are once, few and many counts, or a class for expanded clones, and some rows have none.

cdr3_nt: TGCGCCAGCAGTATGTTTAGGGGCAGGGGATACGAGCAGTACTTC; cdr3_aa: CASSMFRGRGYEQYF; clone_size: -; j_call: TRBJ2-7; d_call: -; v_call: TRBV10-1
cdr3_nt: TGTGCCAGTAGTATGTGGGACAGGGGGCTTTTTCTAGTTCAGCCCCAGCATTTT; cdr3_aa: CASSMWDRGLFLVQPQHF; clone_size: -; j_call: TRBJ1-5; d_call: TRBD1; v_call: TRBV19
cdr3_nt: TGCAGTGCTACGGGACTCCGCGGGGAGACCCAGTACTTC; cdr3_aa: CSATGLRGETQYF; clone_size: many; j_call: TRBJ2-5; d_call: -; v_call: TRBV20-1
cdr3_nt: TGCAGTGCTAGAGCGATGGGTTTTGAAGATACGCAGTATTTT; cdr3_aa: CSARAMGFEDTQYF; clone_size: many; j_call: TRBJ2-3; d_call: -; v_call: TRBV20-1
cdr3_nt: TGTGCCAGCAGTACCGACAGGGGGAATGGCTACACCTTC; cdr3_aa: CASSTDRGNGYTF; clone_size: few; j_call: TRBJ1-2; d_call: TRBD1; v_call: TRBV6-1
cdr3_nt: TGTGCCAGCCAAAGACTAGCGGGTGATGAGCAGTTCTTC; cdr3_aa: CASQRLAGDEQFF; clone_size: many; j_call: TRBJ2-1; d_call: TRBD2; v_call: TRBV2
cdr3_nt: TGCGCCAGCAGCTCCGGACGTCTTGAAGCTTTCTTT; cdr3_aa: CASSSGRLEAFF; clone_size: many; j_call: TRBJ1-1; d_call: -; v_call: TRBV5-1
cdr3_nt: TGTGCCAGCAGCCCGAGGGAGAGACAGCCCCAGCATTTT; cdr3_aa: CASSPRERQPQHF; clone_size: many; j_call: TRBJ1-5; d_call: -; v_call: TRBV7-2
cdr3_nt: TGTGCCAGCAGCTCGATTACAGGGTACACCGGGGAGCTGTTTTTT; cdr3_aa: CASSSITGYTGELFF; clone_size: -; j_call: TRBJ2-2; d_call: -; v_call: TRBV11-2
cdr3_nt: TGTGCCAGCAGCTTGAGTGTTACCTGGATCGAGCAGTACTTC; cdr3_aa: CASSLSVTWIEQYF; clone_size: -; j_call: TRBJ2-7; d_call: -; v_call: TRBV5-6